This T cell receptor (beta chain) appears in the sequencing data of a study of cytomegalovirus exposure and HLA in healthy donors. Worth noting for this clone: The target antigen is unknown.

The PCR used 60 Vbeta and 13 Jbeta primers. The method was immunoSEQ multiplex PCR; TCRdb's version includes in-frame clones alone and lacks a portion of them. The table has some 180,000 clones, over 60% seen once. Per the germline V gene, CDR1 is MDHEN and CDR2 is SYDVKM. This CDR3 spans 16 amino acids. V gave up 6 bases and J gave up 1 base, with 18 bases separating them. Points from the study as a whole: Researchers left out some V segments, among them TRBV6-2 and TRBV6-3, as indistinguishable. Most TCR sequences proved rare, with some public TCRs found in many donors.

Material for sequencing was PBMCs. This TCR came from a man aged 18 to 30 in good health and CMV-seronegative. The chain couples TRBV28 to TRBJ1-1; no clear D. CDR3 bases: TGTGCCAGCAGAACGGGATCCGGGAATTGGAACACTGAAGCTTTCTTT. It codes for CASRTGSGNWNTEAFF.